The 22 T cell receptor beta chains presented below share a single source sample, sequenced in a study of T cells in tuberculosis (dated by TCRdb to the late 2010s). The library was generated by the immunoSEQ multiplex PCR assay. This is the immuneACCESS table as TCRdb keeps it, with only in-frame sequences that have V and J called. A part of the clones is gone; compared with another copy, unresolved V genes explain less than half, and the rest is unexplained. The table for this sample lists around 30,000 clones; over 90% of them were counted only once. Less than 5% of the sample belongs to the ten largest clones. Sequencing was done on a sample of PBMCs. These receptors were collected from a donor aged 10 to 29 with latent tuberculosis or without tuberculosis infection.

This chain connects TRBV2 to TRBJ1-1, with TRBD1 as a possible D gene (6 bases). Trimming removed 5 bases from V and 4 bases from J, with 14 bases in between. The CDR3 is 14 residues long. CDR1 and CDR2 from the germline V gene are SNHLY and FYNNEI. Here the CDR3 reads CASSTHRTVTEAFF. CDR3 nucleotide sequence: TGTGCCAGCAGTACTCACAGGACAGTCACTGAAGCTTTCTTT.

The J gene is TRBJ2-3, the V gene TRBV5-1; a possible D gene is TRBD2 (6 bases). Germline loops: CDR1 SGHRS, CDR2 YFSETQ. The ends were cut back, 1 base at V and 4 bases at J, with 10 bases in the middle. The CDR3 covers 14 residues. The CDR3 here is CASSLYGGADTQYF. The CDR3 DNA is TGCGCCAGCAGCTTGTATGGCGGGGCAGATACGCAGTATTTT.

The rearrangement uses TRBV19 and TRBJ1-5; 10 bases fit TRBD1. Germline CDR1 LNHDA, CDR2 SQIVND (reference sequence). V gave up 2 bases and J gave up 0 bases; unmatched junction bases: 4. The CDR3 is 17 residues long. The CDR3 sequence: CASSIRDRGYSNQPQHF. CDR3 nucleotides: TGTGCCAGTAGTATACGGGACAGGGGATATAGCAATCAGCCCCAGCATTTT.

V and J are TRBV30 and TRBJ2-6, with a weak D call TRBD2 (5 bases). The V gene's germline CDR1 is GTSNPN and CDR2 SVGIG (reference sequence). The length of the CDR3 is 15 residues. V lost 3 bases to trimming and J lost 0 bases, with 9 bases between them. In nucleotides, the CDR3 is TGTGCCTGGAGGAGGGCCACCTCTGGGGCCAACGTCCTGACTTTC. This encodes CAWRRATSGANVLTF.

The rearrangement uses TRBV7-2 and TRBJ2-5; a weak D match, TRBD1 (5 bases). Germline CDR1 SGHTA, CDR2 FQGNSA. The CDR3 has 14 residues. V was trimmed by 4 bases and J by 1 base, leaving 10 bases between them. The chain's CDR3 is CASSYDRVQETQYF. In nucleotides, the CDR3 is TGTGCCAGCAGCTATGACAGAGTCCAAGAGACCCAGTACTTC. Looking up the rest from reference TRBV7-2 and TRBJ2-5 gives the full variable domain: GAGVSQSPSNKVTEKGKDVELRCDPISGHTALYWYRQSLGQGLEFLIYFQGNSAPDKSGLPSDRFSAERTGGSVSTLTIQRTQQEDSAVYLCASSYDRVQETQYFGPGTRLLVL.

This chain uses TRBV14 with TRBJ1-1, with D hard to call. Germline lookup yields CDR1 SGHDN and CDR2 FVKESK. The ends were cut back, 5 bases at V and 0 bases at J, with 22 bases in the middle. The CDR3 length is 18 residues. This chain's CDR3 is CASSSDPGFTVMNTEAFF. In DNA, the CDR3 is TGTGCCAGCAGCTCCGACCCGGGATTTACCGTTATGAACACTGAAGCTTTCTTT.

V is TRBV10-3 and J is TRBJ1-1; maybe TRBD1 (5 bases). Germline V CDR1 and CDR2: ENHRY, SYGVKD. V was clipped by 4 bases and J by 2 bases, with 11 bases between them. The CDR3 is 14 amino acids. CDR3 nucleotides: TGTGCCATCAGTGGTAGGGGCGATAACACTGAAGCTTTCTTT. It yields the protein CAISGRGDNTEAFF.

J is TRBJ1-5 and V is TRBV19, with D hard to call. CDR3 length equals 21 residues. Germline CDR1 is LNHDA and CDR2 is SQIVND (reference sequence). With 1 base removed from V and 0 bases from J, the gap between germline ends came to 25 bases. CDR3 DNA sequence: TGTGCCAGTAGTATAGCTGGCTCGGGGTCCTGGGGAGCTTATAGCAATCAGCCCCAGCATTTT. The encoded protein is CASSIAGSGSWGAYSNQPQHF.

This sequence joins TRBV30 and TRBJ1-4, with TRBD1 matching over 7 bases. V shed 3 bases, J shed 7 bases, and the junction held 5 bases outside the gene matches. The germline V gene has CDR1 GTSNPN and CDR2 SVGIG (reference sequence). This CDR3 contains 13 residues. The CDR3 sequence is CAWRDRVAEKLFF. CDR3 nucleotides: TGTGCCTGGAGAGACAGGGTGGCTGAAAAACTGTTTTTT.

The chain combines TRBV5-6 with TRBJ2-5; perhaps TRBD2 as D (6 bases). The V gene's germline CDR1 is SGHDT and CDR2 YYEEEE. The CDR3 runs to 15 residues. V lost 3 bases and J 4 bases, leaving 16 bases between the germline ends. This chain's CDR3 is CASSWQGTVGETQYF. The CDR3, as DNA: TGTGCCAGCAGCTGGCAAGGGACTGTCGGAGAGACCCAGTACTTC.

The CDR3 sequence is CASSPSTGENEQFF. CDR3 DNA: TGTGCCAGCTCACCTTCGACAGGGGAGAATGAGCAGTTCTTC. The chain combines TRBV18 with TRBJ2-1; 8 bases align to TRBD1. The ends lost 3 bases at V and 7 bases at J; junction bases unmatched: 5. Germline V gives CDR1 KGHSH, CDR2 LQKENI. The CDR3 is 14 residues long. Variable domain in full (rest from reference TRBV18 and TRBJ2-1): NAGVMQNPRHLVRRRGQEARLRCSPMKGHSHVYWYRQLPEEGLKFMVYLQKENIIDESGMPKERFSAEFPKEGPSILRIQQVVRGDSAAYFCASSPSTGENEQFFGPGTRLTVL.

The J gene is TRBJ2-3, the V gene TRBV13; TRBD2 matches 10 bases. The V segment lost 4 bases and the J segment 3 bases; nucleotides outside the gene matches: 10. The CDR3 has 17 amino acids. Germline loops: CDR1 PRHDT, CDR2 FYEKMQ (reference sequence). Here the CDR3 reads CASSSYSSGSVTDTQYF. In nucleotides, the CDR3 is TGTGCCAGCAGCTCATATTCTAGCGGGAGTGTAACAGATACGCAGTATTTT.

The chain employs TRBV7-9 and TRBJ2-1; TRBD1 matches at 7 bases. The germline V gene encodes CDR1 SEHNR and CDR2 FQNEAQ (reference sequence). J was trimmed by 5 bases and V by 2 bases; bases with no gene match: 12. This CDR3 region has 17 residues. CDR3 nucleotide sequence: TGTGCCAGCAGCTTACGACAGGGCATCATGGGTAACAATGAGCAGTTCTTC. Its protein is CASSLRQGIMGNNEQFF. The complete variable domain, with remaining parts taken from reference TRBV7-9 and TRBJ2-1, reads DTGVSQNPRHKITKRGQNVTFRCDPISEHNRLYWYRQTLGQGPEFLTYFQNEAQLEKSRLLSDRFSAERPKGSFSTLEIQRTEQGDSAMYLCASSLRQGIMGNNEQFFGPGTRLTVL.

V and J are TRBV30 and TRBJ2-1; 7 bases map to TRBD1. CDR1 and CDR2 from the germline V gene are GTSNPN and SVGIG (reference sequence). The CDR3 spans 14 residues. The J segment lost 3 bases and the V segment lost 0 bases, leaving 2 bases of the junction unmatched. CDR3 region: CAWSVRDSYNEQFF. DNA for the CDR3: TGTGCCTGGAGTGTACGGGACAGCTACAATGAGCAGTTCTTC.

In nucleotides, the CDR3 is TGTGCCAGCAGCTTAACGCTAGGGGCGAACACCGGGGAGCTGTTTTTT. It is translated as CASSLTLGANTGELFF. The rearrangement joins TRBV5-4 to TRBJ2-2; D may be TRBD1 (5 bases). V was pared by 2 bases and J by 0 bases, with 11 bases between. Germline V lookup: CDR1 SGHNT, CDR2 YYREEE (reference sequence). The CDR3 length is 16 residues.

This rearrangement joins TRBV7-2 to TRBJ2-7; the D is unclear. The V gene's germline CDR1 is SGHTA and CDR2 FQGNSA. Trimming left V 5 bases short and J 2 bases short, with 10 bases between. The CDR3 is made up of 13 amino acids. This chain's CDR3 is CASSLHKTYEQYF. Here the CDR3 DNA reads TGTGCCAGCAGCCTCCACAAAACCTACGAGCAGTACTTC.

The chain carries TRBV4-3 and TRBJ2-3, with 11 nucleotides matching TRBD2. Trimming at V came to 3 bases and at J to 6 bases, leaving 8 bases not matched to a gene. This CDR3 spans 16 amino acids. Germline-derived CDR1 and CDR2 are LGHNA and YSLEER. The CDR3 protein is CASSHKLAGAFDTQYF. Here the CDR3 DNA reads TGCGCCAGCAGCCATAAACTAGCGGGGGCTTTTGATACGCAGTATTTT.

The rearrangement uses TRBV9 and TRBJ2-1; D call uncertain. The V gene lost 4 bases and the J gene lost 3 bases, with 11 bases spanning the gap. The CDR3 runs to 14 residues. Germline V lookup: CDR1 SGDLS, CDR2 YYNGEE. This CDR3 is CASSPPGDYNEQFF. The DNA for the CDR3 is TGTGCCAGCAGCCCCCCAGGTGACTACAATGAGCAGTTCTTC.

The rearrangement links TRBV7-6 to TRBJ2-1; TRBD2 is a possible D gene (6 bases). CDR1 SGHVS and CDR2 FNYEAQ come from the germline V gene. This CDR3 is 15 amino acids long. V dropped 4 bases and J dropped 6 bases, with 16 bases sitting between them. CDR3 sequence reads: CASSYSANGGNEQFF. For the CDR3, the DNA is TGTGCCAGCAGCTATAGCGCAAACGGGGGCAATGAGCAGTTCTTC. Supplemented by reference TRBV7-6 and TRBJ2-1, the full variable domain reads GAGVSQSPRYKVTKRGQDVALRCDPISGHVSLYWYRQALGQGPEFLTYFNYEAQQDKSGLPNDRFSAERPEGSISTLTIQRTEQRDSAMYRCASSYSANGGNEQFFGPGTRLTVL.

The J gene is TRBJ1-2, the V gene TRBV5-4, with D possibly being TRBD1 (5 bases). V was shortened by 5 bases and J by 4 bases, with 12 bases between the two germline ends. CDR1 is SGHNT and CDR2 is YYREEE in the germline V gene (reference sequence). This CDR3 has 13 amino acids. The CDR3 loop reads CASRPGGGYGYTF. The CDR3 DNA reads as TGTGCCAGCAGGCCCGGGGGGGGCTATGGCTACACCTTC.

Written as DNA, the CDR3 is TGTGCCAGCAGCCCCGGGGGAGGCGGGGACTACGAGCAGTACTTC. Translation gives CASSPGGGGDYEQYF. The chain is built from TRBV7-2 and TRBJ2-7, with TRBD2 as a possible D gene (6 bases). V shed 5 bases and J shed 3 bases, with 17 bases lying between them. Germline V lookup: CDR1 SGHTA, CDR2 FQGNSA. There are 15 residues in the CDR3.

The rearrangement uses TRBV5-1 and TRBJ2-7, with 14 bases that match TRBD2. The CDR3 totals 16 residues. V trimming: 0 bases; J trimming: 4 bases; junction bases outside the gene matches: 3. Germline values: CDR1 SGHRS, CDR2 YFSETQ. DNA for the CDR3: TGCGCCAGCAGCTTGGGGGGGACTAGCGGGAGTTACGAGCAGTACTTC. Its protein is CASSLGGTSGSYEQYF.